The 3 T cell receptor beta chains presented below share a single source sample, sequenced in a study of T-cell reconstitution after alpha-beta-depleted transplantation in children. Preparation of the TCRbeta library involved a method that used unique molecular identifiers. MiXCR was run by TCRdb on the PCR reads, yielding one entry per CDR3 protein. The sample includes approximately 510,000 distinct CDR3 sequences, approximately 20% of them seen just once. The specimen was PBMCs from the stem cell graft donor, collected from the stem cell graft. Receptors were obtained from a human donor who donated a stem cell graft to a child with acute lymphoblastic leukemia.

V usage is TRBV20-1 and J usage is TRBJ2-5; tentatively, D is TRBD2 (5 bases). Germline loops: CDR1 DFQATT, CDR2 SNEGSKA (reference sequence). V was cut by 7 bases and J by 1 base, with 10 bases left in between. This CDR3 contains 12 residues. CDR3 residues: CSVSDFQETQYF. CDR3 DNA: TGCAGTGTTTCGGACTTCCAAGAGACCCAGTACTTC.

CDR3 in amino acids: CASSLSETGSTEAFF. In DNA, the CDR3 is TGTGCCAGCAGTTTATCCGAGACAGGCAGCACTGAAGCTTTCTTT. V is TRBV27 and J is TRBJ1-1; D possibly corresponds to TRBD1 (6 bases). The V end was cut by 0 bases, the J end by 4 bases, with 12 bases between. This CDR3 has 15 amino acids. Germline V lookup: CDR1 MNHEY, CDR2 SMNVEV (reference sequence).

This clonotype showed up many times. This chain uses TRBV12-3 or TRBV12-4 with TRBJ2-2, with TRBD1 identical over 10 bases. The CDR3 is 14 amino acids. J gave up 0 bases and V 8 bases, and 0 bases lay outside the gene matches. The CDR3 region has the DNA TGTGCCAGCGGACAGGGGGCGAACACCGGGGAGCTGTTTTTT. Its protein is CASGQGANTGELFF.